This TCR beta chain appears in the sequencing data of a study of blood T cell repertoires in COVID-19. Methods used by the authors: Reference gene primer amplification yielded estimated nucleated cell counts. Repertoires were generated with immunoSEQ multiplex PCR, while TCRdb's copy carries only in-frame clones and drops some. The V and J calls and clone size come from that table; D and trimming were worked out from the DNA. The sample shows 220,000 or so clones, roughly 88% of them seen only once. The CDR3 consists of 14 residues. Germline V gives CDR1 SGHVS, CDR2 FQNEAQ. V gave up 1 base and J gave up 2 bases, with 8 bases separating them.

The chain carries TRBV7-8 and TRBJ1-2; D is undetermined. Sequencing was carried out using PBMCs or T cells enriched from blood (not recorded which). The clonotype originates from a woman between 45 and 65 years old with acute COVID-19. This CDR3 is CASSLGGMNYGYTF. In DNA, the CDR3 is TGTGCCAGCAGCTTAGGAGGAATGAACTATGGCTACACCTTC.